Shown below are 32 T cell receptor beta chains from a single sample sequenced in a study of T cells in Graves' hyperthyroidism and ophthalmopathy. Amplification targeted TCR beta CDR3 regions from RNA transcripts. The HTBI primer set was used in a first-round RT-PCR of the TCR CDR3. One entry per CDR3 protein, called by TCRdb with MiXCR from the multiplex PCR reads. The data show approximately 530,000 distinct CDR3 sequences, 20% seen once. The sequenced sample consisted of blood. The source of these receptors is a man aged 40-49 years with Graves' ophthalmopathy.

J is TRBJ2-1 and V is TRBV7-6, with TRBD2 identical over 10 bases. Per germline, CDR1 SGHVS and CDR2 FNYEAQ. CDR3 length equals 17 residues. The J segment lost 0 bases and the V segment lost 2 bases, leaving 4 bases of the junction unmatched. The CDR3 DNA reads as TGTGCCAGCAGCTTATCCCCTAGCGGGAGCTCCTACAATGAGCAGTTCTTC. Translating it yields CASSLSPSGSSYNEQFF.

This clonotype has at least ten counts. The gene calls are TRBV3-1 and TRBJ1-1; D possibly corresponds to TRBD1 (6 bases). CDR1 is LGHDT and CDR2 is YNNKEL in the germline V gene (reference sequence). This CDR3 spans 15 amino acids. Deletions cut 0 bases from V and 0 bases from J, with 8 bases between. CDR3 region: CASSQEGGLNTEAFF. The CDR3 nucleotides are TGTGCCAGCAGCCAAGAAGGGGGATTGAACACTGAAGCTTTCTTT.

This clonotype was recorded many times. CDR3 in DNA: TGTGCCAGCTCACCTCCCTTCCGGGACAGGGGGCAATTGTACTTC. Residues: CASSPPFRDRGQLYF. The chain combines TRBV18 with TRBJ2-5; the match to TRBD1 covers 12 bases. CDR1 is KGHSH and CDR2 is LQKENI in the germline V gene. With 3 bases clipped from V and 13 bases from J, the junction kept 12 bases outside the gene matches. This CDR3 is 15 amino acids long.

The chain recombines TRBV27 with TRBJ2-5, with no clear D. V lost 4 bases and J lost 3, with 9 bases in between. The CDR3 sequence is 13 residues long. Germline V gene lookup returns CDR1 MNHEY and CDR2 SMNVEV (reference sequence). The CDR3 here is CASSSPLKETQYF. The CDR3 DNA follows: TGTGCCAGCAGTTCACCCCTTAAAGAGACCCAGTACTTC.

This chain uses TRBV27 with TRBJ1-5; 7 positions agree with TRBD1. Germline V lookup: CDR1 MNHEY, CDR2 SMNVEV (reference sequence). CDR3 size: 15 residues. V shed 4 bases and J 2 bases; nucleotides not matched to a gene: 5. The CDR3 sequence is CASSSLTGGNQPQHF. CDR3 in DNA: TGTGCCAGCAGTTCACTCACAGGGGGCAATCAGCCCCAGCATTTT.

This clonotype was counted ten times or more. This chain links TRBV28 with TRBJ1-1; D not resolved. The germline V gene encodes CDR1 MDHEN and CDR2 SYDVKM. The CDR3 covers 12 residues. Trimming pared 8 bases from V and 1 base from J, leaving 8 bases between. CDR3 nucleotides: TGTGCCAGCGGTCGGGGGAACACTGAAGCTTTCTTT. Protein: CASGRGNTEAFF. The full variable domain, in which reference TRBV28 and TRBJ1-1 provide the parts outside the CDR3, is DVKVTQSSRYLVKRTGEKVFLECVQDMDHENMFWYRQDPGLGLRLIYFSYDVKMKEKGDIPEGYSVSREKKERFSLILESASTNQTSMYLCASGRGNTEAFFGQGTRLTVV.

Many counts were recorded for this clonotype. This rearrangement joins TRBV7-9 to TRBJ2-7, with TRBD1 matching 10 bases. CDR3 length equals 13 residues. V trimming: 7 bases; J trimming: 6 bases; junction bases outside the gene matches: 6. Looked up from germline, CDR1 is SEHNR and CDR2 is FQNEAQ (reference sequence). This chain's CDR3 is CASMDRGSGEQYF. DNA for the CDR3: TGTGCCAGCATGGACAGGGGGAGTGGCGAGCAGTACTTC.

The chain is built from TRBV19 and TRBJ1-5; TRBD1 matches at 8 bases. CDR1 LNHDA and CDR2 SQIVND come from the germline V gene (reference sequence). V lost 5 bases, J lost 0 bases, and 12 bases stayed unmatched. The CDR3 runs to 18 residues. The CDR3 DNA is TGTGCCAGTAGTCCAGTCCGGGACAGGATATATAGCAATCAGCCCCAGCATTTT. Its protein is CASSPVRDRIYSNQPQHF. Combining the CDR3 with reference TRBV19 and TRBJ1-5 gives the whole variable domain DGGITQSPKYLFRKEGQNVTLSCEQNLNHDAMYWYRQDPGQGLRLIYYSQIVNDFQKGDIAEGYSVSREKKESFPLTVTSAQKNPTAFYLCASSPVRDRIYSNQPQHFGDGTRLSIL.

This clonotype was counted only a few times. This rearrangement joins TRBV6-1 to TRBJ1-3; 8 bases match TRBD1. CDR3 length equals 18 residues. With 5 bases clipped from V and 0 bases from J, the junction kept 12 bases outside the gene matches. CDR1 and CDR2 (germline): MNHNS, SASEGT. The chain's CDR3 is CASSPNRGQANSGNTIYF. The CDR3 DNA is TGTGCCAGCAGTCCTAATCGGGGACAGGCCAACTCTGGAAACACCATATATTTT.

This clonotype was detected ten times or more. The chain combines TRBV7-8 with TRBJ1-1, with D unresolved. Germline assignment: CDR1 SGHVS and CDR2 FQNEAQ. The CDR3 loop spans 15 amino acids. V was clipped by 4 bases and J by 2 bases, with 14 bases between them. CDR3 sequence reads: CASSSDLVLNTEAFF. The CDR3 coding sequence is TGTGCCAGCAGCTCTGACCTGGTCCTAAACACTGAAGCTTTCTTT.

The V gene is TRBV5-1, the J gene TRBJ1-2; D is unclear. The CDR3 contains 12 residues. V dropped 0 bases and J dropped 7 bases, with 7 bases sitting between them. Germline V gene data show CDR1 as SGHRS and CDR2 as YFSETQ. CDR3 bases: TGCGCCAGCAGCTTGGAACGGGCTGGCTACACCTTC. Protein: CASSLERAGYTF.

Many counts were recorded for this clonotype. The chain recombines TRBV20-1 with TRBJ2-7; 11 nucleotides line up with TRBD2. The CDR3 consists of 13 residues. The trim removed 6 bases at V and 5 bases at J, leaving 6 bases unmatched. The V gene's germline CDR1 is DFQATT and CDR2 SNEGSKA (reference sequence). The CDR3 spells CSAISSGRNEQYF. DNA for the CDR3: TGCAGTGCCATTTCTAGCGGGAGGAACGAGCAGTACTTC.

In this sample, this clonotype turned up many times. The V call is TRBV11-2, the J call TRBJ2-5; 8 positions match TRBD2. V was clipped by 4 bases and J by 1 base; unmatched bases: 5. This CDR3 has 15 amino acids. The V gene's germline CDR1 is SGHAT and CDR2 FQNNGV. DNA for the CDR3: TGTGCCAGCAGCTCCCGGACTAGCACCCAAGAGACCCAGTACTTC. It codes for CASSSRTSTQETQYF.

There are a few counts of this clonotype. The chain employs TRBV2 and TRBJ1-5; D perhaps matches TRBD1 (5 bases). V was clipped by 6 bases and J by 1 base, with 7 bases between them. Germline V gene data show CDR1 as SNHLY and CDR2 as FYNNEI. This CDR3 region has 13 residues. The CDR3 is CASRWDSNQPQHF. The DNA for the CDR3 is TGTGCCAGCAGGTGGGACAGCAATCAGCCCCAGCATTTT.

The chain combines TRBV11-2 with TRBJ2-1, with 8 bases lining up with TRBD1. The CDR3 runs to 18 residues. After removal of 8 bases from V and 6 bases from J, the junction contained 21 bases not matched to a gene. Per the germline V gene, CDR1 is SGHAT and CDR2 is FQNNGV. CDR3 nucleotides: TGTGCCAGCGGATACCCCCCTACCGGGACAGGAGGTTCCAATGAGCAGTTCTTC. Its protein is CASGYPPTGTGGSNEQFF.

This clonotype was seen at least ten times. The genes are TRBV7-3 and TRBJ1-1; D unclear. The germline V gene has CDR1 SGHTA and CDR2 FQGTGA. The CDR3 runs to 14 residues. V lost 1 base to trimming and J lost 0 bases, with 6 bases between them. The CDR3 reads CASSLSAVNTEAFF. CDR3 nucleotide sequence: TGTGCCAGCAGCTTAAGTGCTGTGAACACTGAAGCTTTCTTT.

V and J are TRBV30 and TRBJ1-2; a weak D match, TRBD1 (5 bases). Germline assignment: CDR1 GTSNPN and CDR2 SVGIG (reference sequence). Between the trimmed V and J ends, which lost 0 bases and 4 bases, there was a span of 9 bases. The CDR3 length is 13 residues. The CDR3 reads CAWSVGHTYGYTF. The CDR3 nucleotides are TGTGCCTGGAGTGTAGGACATACCTATGGCTACACCTTC.

The chain carries TRBV5-4 and TRBJ2-1; no clear D. This CDR3 region has 15 residues. Trimming shortened V by 1 base and J by 9 bases, and 17 bases separated the two germline ends. The germline V gene encodes CDR1 SGHNT and CDR2 YYREEE (reference sequence). The CDR3 spells CASSLTGRARGEQFF. For the CDR3, the DNA is TGTGCCAGCAGCTTGACGGGTAGGGCGCGTGGTGAGCAGTTCTTC.

Note on this clonotype: The junction shows a germline mismatch at one end, possibly a read error. V usage is TRBV5-5 and J usage is TRBJ2-2; D unclear. The CDR3 length is 13 residues. Germline lookup yields CDR1 SGHKS and CDR2 YYEKEE (reference sequence). The CDR3 spells CASSKDGTGELFF. CDR3 nucleotide sequence: TGCGCCAGCAGCAAAGACGGCACCGGGGAGCTGTTTTTT.

This clonotype was detected ten times or more. The rearrangement joins TRBV12-3 or TRBV12-4 to TRBJ2-7; D might be TRBD1 or TRBD2, each matching 6 bases. Trimming took off 6 bases at V and 7 bases at J, with 10 bases between the two ends. The CDR3 is 11 residues long. The CDR3 DNA is TGTGCCAGCAGCCGAGGGGGGGAGCAGTACTTC. Translated, it gives CASSRGGEQYF.

The sample holds many counts of this clonotype. The chain combines TRBV11-2 with TRBJ2-5, with D hard to call. Germline V gene sequence: CDR1 SGHAT, CDR2 FQNNGV. V gave up 0 bases and J gave up 5 bases, with 4 bases separating them. The CDR3 spans 12 residues. This CDR3 reads CASSLEGETQYF. CDR3 sequence (DNA): TGTGCCAGCAGCTTAGAGGGGGAGACCCAGTACTTC.

This clonotype showed up many times. The CDR3: CASTTRGNLAGRETQYF. CDR3 DNA sequence: TGTGCCAGCACCACCAGGGGTAATCTAGCCGGGAGGGAGACCCAGTACTTC. The rearrangement links TRBV27 to TRBJ2-5, with D possibly matching TRBD2 (7 bases). The germline CDR1 and CDR2 sequences are MNHEY and SMNVEV (reference sequence). With 7 bases removed from V and 5 bases from J, the gap between germline ends came to 26 bases. There are 17 residues in the CDR3.

The chain is built from TRBV24-1 and TRBJ1-4, with a possible D match to TRBD1 (6 bases). CDR1 KGHDR and CDR2 SFDVKD come from the germline V gene. This CDR3 region has 15 residues. V dropped 2 bases and J dropped 8 bases, with 14 bases sitting between them. The CDR3 here is CATSDSSGAGEKLFF. The CDR3 coding sequence is TGTGCCACCAGTGATTCGTCGGGGGCAGGGGAAAAACTGTTTTTT.

This rearrangement joins TRBV7-9 to TRBJ1-6; 8 nucleotides agree with TRBD1. Germline V gene sequence: CDR1 SEHNR, CDR2 FQNEAQ (reference sequence). V was clipped by 8 bases and J by 9 bases; unmatched bases: 6. The CDR3 is 13 residues long. The CDR3 region is CASVQGASSPLHF. The CDR3 DNA reads as TGTGCCAGCGTCCAGGGGGCCTCTTCACCCCTCCACTTT.

For this clonotype: The junction and the germline gene differ at one end; a read error may be behind it. The rearrangement uses TRBV2 and TRBJ2-3; 14 bases match TRBD2. Germline loops: CDR1 SNHLY, CDR2 FYNNEI. The length of the CDR3 is 23 residues. CDR3 in DNA: TGTGCCACCAGTGATTTCGGCGCACAGGGAGGGGGACTAGCGGGAGAGACGACAGATACGCAGTATTTT. Amino acids: CATSDFGAQGGGLAGETTDTQYF.

The sample holds many counts of this clonotype. This rearrangement joins TRBV2 to TRBJ1-1; no reliable D call. Germline-derived CDR1 and CDR2 are SNHLY and FYNNEI. The V end was cut by 6 bases, the J end by 3 bases, with 14 bases between. The CDR3 spans 14 residues. The CDR3 is CASRPEGRDTEAFF. The CDR3 coding sequence is TGTGCCAGCAGGCCAGAAGGGAGGGACACTGAAGCTTTCTTT.

This clonotype was counted between two and nine times. The chain uses TRBV5-1 and TRBJ2-1; weak D call: TRBD1 (5 bases). The CDR3 sequence is 13 residues long. Trimming pared 4 bases from V and 10 bases from J, leaving 15 bases between. The germline V gene has CDR1 SGHRS and CDR2 YFSETQ. DNA of the CDR3: TGCGCCAGCAGCCCCCACGACAACAGGGAGCAGTTCTTC. This sequence encodes CASSPHDNREQFF.

This chain links TRBV7-9 with TRBJ1-6; 7 bases agree with TRBD1. The germline gives CDR1 SEHNR, CDR2 FQNEAQ (reference sequence). Trimming removed 0 bases from V and 6 bases from J; junction bases left unmatched: 8. The CDR3 length is 17 residues. The CDR3 DNA sequence: TGTGCCAGCAGCTTAGCGAAAGGGGGCTCAAGTAATTCACCCCTCCACTTT. This sequence encodes CASSLAKGGSSNSPLHF.

This clonotype has ten or more counts. The chain joins TRBV7-2 to TRBJ2-7, with 8 bases aligning to TRBD1. CDR1 SGHTA and CDR2 FQGNSA come from the germline V gene. The V segment lost 6 bases and the J segment 3 bases; nucleotides outside the gene matches: 16. This CDR3 has 17 residues. The CDR3 protein is CASRGQRQGTGSYEQYF. Here the CDR3 DNA reads TGTGCCAGCAGGGGGCAAAGACAGGGGACGGGGAGCTACGAGCAGTACTTC.

In its sample, this clonotype was seen a few times. The V gene is TRBV7-9, the J gene TRBJ1-2; D unclear. Looked up from germline, CDR1 is SEHNR and CDR2 is FQNEAQ (reference sequence). This CDR3 is 17 amino acids long. The ends were cut back, 1 base at V and 0 bases at J, with 15 bases in the middle. The CDR3 protein is CASSLVLQNPSNYGYTF. In nucleotides, the CDR3 is TGTGCCAGCAGCTTAGTTCTCCAGAATCCTTCTAACTATGGCTACACCTTC.

This clonotype appeared many times. V gene TRBV28 combines with J gene TRBJ2-1; D remains ambiguous. V was pared by 5 bases and J by 9 bases, with 23 bases between. The germline gives CDR1 MDHEN, CDR2 SYDVKM. The CDR3 contains 16 residues. The CDR3 loop is CASSPLGRGDNIEQFF. As DNA, the CDR3 is TGTGCCAGCAGTCCCTTAGGACGCGGAGACAATATTGAGCAGTTCTTC.

Of note for this clonotype: This may stem from a read error, because a much larger clone lies one nucleotide away. The chain carries TRBV7-3 and TRBJ2-1; 8 bases match TRBD2. The CDR3 is 13 residues long. Germline CDR1 and CDR2: SGHTA and FQGTGA. With 6 bases clipped from V and 7 bases from J, the junction kept 5 bases outside the gene matches. DNA for the CDR3: TGTGCCAGCAGGTTCGGGGGGGTAAATGAGCAGTTCTTC. This encodes CASRFGGVNEQFF.